This T cell receptor beta chain was obtained from a study of T cell clones after liver transplantation. This clone was counted between two and nine times. What it recognizes is unknown. Proliferating CFSE-low MLR cells were sequenced to define alloreactive TCRbeta sequences. Some clones are missing from TCRdb's copy, which holds only in-frame ones; the method was immunoSEQ multiplex PCR. Here the sample spans about 2,900 clones, around 21% being singletons. This CDR3 has 11 amino acids. V dropped 5 bases and J dropped 8 bases, with 7 bases sitting between them. Germline V CDR1 and CDR2: SGHVS, FQNEAQ. The sequence came from a human patient who received a liver transplant. A subset of T cells may come from the graft donor. Sequenced sample: CD4+ T cells from PBMCs cultured with third-party cells. V is TRBV7-8 and J is TRBJ2-1; D ambiguous. Written as DNA, the CDR3 is TGTGCCAGCAGCCCTCTCGATGAGCAGTTCTTC. Translation: CASSPLDEQFF.